This is a list of T cell receptor beta chains from one sample in a study of cytomegalovirus exposure and HLA in healthy donors. Clones were read by immunoSEQ multiplex PCR, and TCRdb kept only the in-frame ones, dropping some. The table lists 85,000 to 100,000 clones, more than 75% of them singletons. Sequenced sample: PBMCs. The receptor source for this set is a human donor in good health. Each CDR3 is given with its conserved first and last residue. A D gene is named only where the DNA matches it firmly. Clone size is stated in some rows and not others, as once, few, many or a class when expanded.

v_gene: TRBV27; d_gene: TRBD1; abundance: .; j_gene: TRBJ1-5; CDR3nt: TGTGCCAGCAGTTTAGTAGCAGGGGGCTCGGGTCAGCCCCAGCATTTT; CDR3aa: CASSLVAGGSGQPQHF
v_gene: TRBV21-1; d_gene: .; abundance: .; j_gene: TRBJ2-1; CDR3nt: TGTGCCAGCAGCAAAGTGCGGGGCCTCTACAATGAGCAGTTCTTC; CDR3aa: CASSKVRGLYNEQFF
v_gene: TRBV10-3; d_gene: TRBD2; abundance: .; j_gene: TRBJ2-7; CDR3nt: TGTGCCATCAGTGAGGACGACAAAAGCGGGAGGAGGTACGAGCAGTACTTC; CDR3aa: CAISEDDKSGRRYEQYF
v_gene: TRBV5-8; d_gene: .; abundance: few; j_gene: TRBJ2-7; CDR3nt: TGTGCCAGCCTCCGGACAGTCAACTACGAGCAGTACTTC; CDR3aa: CASLRTVNYEQYF
v_gene: TRBV21-1; d_gene: .; abundance: .; j_gene: TRBJ2-1; CDR3nt: TGTGCCAGCAGCCCAACAGCTCGTCACTCCTACAATGAGCAGTTCTTC; CDR3aa: CASSPTARHSYNEQFF
v_gene: TRBV5-1; d_gene: .; abundance: .; j_gene: TRBJ1-3; CDR3nt: TGCGCCAGCAGCGAGTTGCCGAGCTCTGGAAACACCATATATTTT; CDR3aa: CASSELPSSGNTIYF
v_gene: TRBV5-4; d_gene: .; abundance: .; j_gene: TRBJ2-1; CDR3nt: TGTGCCAGCAGCCTGGGCCAAGAGAACAATGAGCAGTTCTTC; CDR3aa: CASSLGQENNEQFF
v_gene: TRBV27; d_gene: .; abundance: .; j_gene: TRBJ2-7; CDR3nt: TGTGCCAGCAGTTTAATGTGGTTCGCGACCTACGAGCAGTACTTC; CDR3aa: CASSLMWFATYEQYF
v_gene: TRBV5-6; d_gene: TRBD2; abundance: .; j_gene: TRBJ2-7; CDR3nt: TGTGCCAGCAGCTGGGGGCGGGGGGACGAGCAGTACTTC; CDR3aa: CASSWGRGDEQYF
v_gene: TRBV7-6; d_gene: .; abundance: .; j_gene: TRBJ2-5; CDR3nt: TGTGCCAGCAGCTTAGGCGCGTTAGAGACCCAGTACTTC; CDR3aa: CASSLGALETQYF
v_gene: TRBV27; d_gene: .; abundance: .; j_gene: TRBJ2-5; CDR3nt: TGTGCCAGCAGTTCCTTGGGGAAGGGGCAAGAGACCCAGTACTTC; CDR3aa: CASSSLGKGQETQYF
v_gene: TRBV10-3; d_gene: TRBD1; abundance: .; j_gene: TRBJ2-7; CDR3nt: TGTGCCATCAGTGGGGACAGAACCTACGAGCAGTACTTC; CDR3aa: CAISGDRTYEQYF
v_gene: TRBV19; d_gene: .; abundance: .; j_gene: TRBJ2-7; CDR3nt: TGTGCCACCTTGACCCTCGGACAGCTCTTGAACGAGCAGTACTTC; CDR3aa: CATLTLGQLLNEQYF
v_gene: TRBV6-6; d_gene: TRBD2; abundance: .; j_gene: TRBJ2-7; CDR3nt: TGTGCCAGCAGTCCCGGGACTAGCGGGGGGAAGTACTTC; CDR3aa: CASSPGTSGGKYF
v_gene: TRBV23-1; d_gene: .; abundance: .; j_gene: TRBJ2-1; CDR3nt: TGCGCCAGCACAGGGGAGCTCTCCTACAATGAGCAGTTCTTC; CDR3aa: CASTGELSYNEQFF
v_gene: TRBV2; d_gene: TRBD2; abundance: medium-sized; j_gene: TRBJ2-1; CDR3nt: TGTGCCAGCAGGGGACTAGCGGTGAATGAGCAGTTCTTC; CDR3aa: CASRGLAVNEQFF
v_gene: TRBV5-1; d_gene: TRBD1; abundance: .; j_gene: TRBJ2-7; CDR3nt: TGCGCCAGCAGCTTGGGGCAGGGGGCCAGATACGAGCAGTACTTC; CDR3aa: CASSLGQGARYEQYF
v_gene: TRBV2; d_gene: TRBD2; abundance: .; j_gene: TRBJ2-3; CDR3nt: TGTGCCAGCTCGCGAGCGGGGGTGGGGGATACGCAGTATTTT; CDR3aa: CASSRAGVGDTQYF
v_gene: TRBV14; d_gene: .; abundance: .; j_gene: TRBJ2-3; CDR3nt: TGTGCCAGCAGCCGAGCTTTAACGCAGTATTTT; CDR3aa: CASSRALTQYF
v_gene: TRBV13; d_gene: TRBD1; abundance: .; j_gene: TRBJ1-2; CDR3nt: TGTGCCAGCAGCTTAGGGGGACAGTCAACCTTACATGGCTACACCTTC; CDR3aa: CASSLGGQSTLHGYTF
v_gene: TRBV5-1; d_gene: .; abundance: .; j_gene: TRBJ2-1; CDR3nt: TGCGCCAGCAGTGACCCAGGGGTGGATGAGCAGTTCTTC; CDR3aa: CASSDPGVDEQFF
v_gene: TRBV29-1; d_gene: .; abundance: .; j_gene: TRBJ2-2; CDR3nt: TGCAGCGTTGCTAACTTAGCGAACACCGGGGAGCTGTTTTTT; CDR3aa: CSVANLANTGELFF
v_gene: TRBV7-8; d_gene: TRBD1; abundance: .; j_gene: TRBJ1-1; CDR3nt: TGTGCCAGCAGCTTGCGCCCGACAGGGGTGCTGGGCGAAGCTTTCTTT; CDR3aa: CASSLRPTGVLGEAFF
v_gene: TRBV7-8; d_gene: .; abundance: .; j_gene: TRBJ2-2; CDR3nt: TGTGCCAGCAGCCCATACACCGGGGAGCTGTTTTTT; CDR3aa: CASSPYTGELFF
v_gene: TRBV30; d_gene: TRBD1; abundance: .; j_gene: TRBJ2-5; CDR3nt: TGTGCCTGTGACAGGGACCAAGAGACCCAGTACTTC; CDR3aa: CACDRDQETQYF
v_gene: TRBV7-9; d_gene: .; abundance: .; j_gene: TRBJ2-1; CDR3nt: TGTGCCAGCAGCTTAGCGGTCGGGAGCTCCTACAATGAGCAGTTCTTC; CDR3aa: CASSLAVGSSYNEQFF
v_gene: TRBV19; d_gene: TRBD2; abundance: .; j_gene: TRBJ2-1; CDR3nt: TGTGCCAGTAGTATTGGTCCAGCGGGGGGCCTCACTCGAAGTCGGCAGTTCTTC; CDR3aa: CASSIGPAGGLTRSRQFF
v_gene: TRBV7-8; d_gene: .; abundance: .; j_gene: TRBJ1-4; CDR3nt: TGTGCCAGCAGCCCGGGAACAGGGACGAGGCTGTTTTTT; CDR3aa: CASSPGTGTRLFF
v_gene: TRBV7-7; d_gene: .; abundance: .; j_gene: TRBJ2-2; CDR3nt: TGTGCCAGCAGCTTCAAGACTAGTGGCGGGGAGCTGTTTTTT; CDR3aa: CASSFKTSGGELFF
v_gene: TRBV30; d_gene: TRBD2; abundance: .; j_gene: TRBJ2-1; CDR3nt: TGTGCCTGGACGGCGGGAGAATACAATGAGCAGTTCTTC; CDR3aa: CAWTAGEYNEQFF
v_gene: TRBV9; d_gene: .; abundance: .; j_gene: TRBJ1-1; CDR3nt: TGTGCCAGCAGCGTAACCGAGGGTTTCTCTACGGCTTTCTTT; CDR3aa: CASSVTEGFSTAFF
v_gene: TRBV6-1; d_gene: .; abundance: .; j_gene: TRBJ2-2; CDR3nt: TGTGCCAGCGCGCGACAGCTGAACACCGGGGAGCTGTTTTTT; CDR3aa: CASARQLNTGELFF
v_gene: TRBV11-2; d_gene: .; abundance: .; j_gene: TRBJ1-1; CDR3nt: TGTGCCAGCAGCTTGGCAGGGCTCTCAGAAGCTTTCTTT; CDR3aa: CASSLAGLSEAFF
v_gene: TRBV25-1; d_gene: TRBD2; abundance: .; j_gene: TRBJ2-5; CDR3nt: TGTGCCAGCAGTCACGGGACTAGCGGGGGGCGGGAGACCCAGTACTTC; CDR3aa: CASSHGTSGGRETQYF
v_gene: TRBV29-1; d_gene: .; abundance: .; j_gene: TRBJ2-7; CDR3nt: TGCAGCGTGCTAGGTACTTATAACGAGCAGTACTTC; CDR3aa: CSVLGTYNEQYF
v_gene: TRBV4-2; d_gene: .; abundance: .; j_gene: TRBJ1-5; CDR3nt: TGTGCCAGCAGCCAAGAGGCAGACACCTTCACCCAGCCCCAGCATTTT; CDR3aa: CASSQEADTFTQPQHF
v_gene: TRBV5-1; d_gene: TRBD1; abundance: once; j_gene: TRBJ1-5; CDR3nt: TGCGCCAGCAGCTACGGGACAGAGAATAGCAATCAGCCCCAGCATTTT; CDR3aa: CASSYGTENSNQPQHF
v_gene: TRBV7-9; d_gene: .; abundance: .; j_gene: TRBJ2-3; CDR3nt: TGTGCCAGCAGCTTAGAGCCCCAAGATACGCAGTATTTT; CDR3aa: CASSLEPQDTQYF
v_gene: TRBV14; d_gene: TRBD1; abundance: many; j_gene: TRBJ1-6; CDR3nt: TGTGCCAGCAGCCACCTAACAGGGGTAACCTCGGCCCTCCACTTT; CDR3aa: CASSHLTGVTSALHF
v_gene: TRBV18; d_gene: .; abundance: few; j_gene: TRBJ1-4; CDR3nt: TGTGCCAGCTCACCCGCTAGGGGTAATGAAAAACTGTTTTTT; CDR3aa: CASSPARGNEKLFF
v_gene: TRBV9; d_gene: TRBD2; abundance: .; j_gene: TRBJ2-1; CDR3nt: TGTGCCAGCAGCCCAGGGACTAGCGGGAGGTTTTCCAATGAGCAGTTCTTC; CDR3aa: CASSPGTSGRFSNEQFF
v_gene: TRBV5-8; d_gene: .; abundance: .; j_gene: TRBJ1-1; CDR3nt: TGTGCCAGCAGCTTGGGAGCGGGCCTGGACACTGAAGCTTTCTTT; CDR3aa: CASSLGAGLDTEAFF
v_gene: TRBV9; d_gene: .; abundance: .; j_gene: TRBJ1-5; CDR3nt: TGTGCCAGCAGCGTTGGAGACAGCTTCAATCAGCCCCAGCATTTT; CDR3aa: CASSVGDSFNQPQHF
v_gene: TRBV29-1; d_gene: TRBD2; abundance: .; j_gene: TRBJ2-7; CDR3nt: TGCAGCGTTTTAGGGACTAGCGGGAGTAGGGCCTACGAGCAGTACTTC; CDR3aa: CSVLGTSGSRAYEQYF
v_gene: TRBV19; d_gene: TRBD1; abundance: .; j_gene: TRBJ1-5; CDR3nt: TGTGCCAGTAGGAACGACAGGGTAGAGCAGCCCCAGCATTTT; CDR3aa: CASRNDRVEQPQHF
v_gene: TRBV6-5; d_gene: TRBD1; abundance: .; j_gene: TRBJ2-2; CDR3nt: TGTGCCAGCAGCCCGGGACAGGGGGCTGTCGGGGAGCTGTTTTTT; CDR3aa: CASSPGQGAVGELFF
v_gene: TRBV9; d_gene: TRBD1; abundance: .; j_gene: TRBJ2-5; CDR3nt: TGTGCCAGCAGCGTAGGAGGGACAGGGGGCCTCCAAGAGACCCAGTACTTC; CDR3aa: CASSVGGTGGLQETQYF
v_gene: TRBV6-5; d_gene: TRBD1; abundance: once; j_gene: TRBJ2-7; CDR3nt: TGTGCCAGCAGCAGGACAGGGGACGAGCAGTACTTC; CDR3aa: CASSRTGDEQYF
v_gene: TRBV14; d_gene: .; abundance: .; j_gene: TRBJ1-4; CDR3nt: TGTGCCAGCCTGCCACCCTACAGCTCCTTCCTTTCTAATGAAAAACTGTTTTTT; CDR3aa: CASLPPYSSFLSNEKLFF
v_gene: TRBV19; d_gene: .; abundance: .; j_gene: TRBJ2-7; CDR3nt: TGTGCCAGTAGTATCGGAGGTAATTACGAGCAGTACTTC; CDR3aa: CASSIGGNYEQYF
v_gene: TRBV11-3; d_gene: .; abundance: .; j_gene: TRBJ1-2; CDR3nt: TGTGCCAGCAGACCCCGACAGAACTATGGCTACACCTTC; CDR3aa: CASRPRQNYGYTF
v_gene: TRBV10-3; d_gene: .; abundance: .; j_gene: TRBJ2-3; CDR3nt: TGTGCCACCCACTCCCCTTCCCCGGGGGAGCCCACAGATACGCAGTATTTT; CDR3aa: CATHSPSPGEPTDTQYF
v_gene: TRBV7-2; d_gene: TRBD2; abundance: .; j_gene: TRBJ2-1; CDR3nt: TGTGCCAGCAGCTCAGGACTAGCGGGAGATGTTGCTGAGCAGTTCTTC; CDR3aa: CASSSGLAGDVAEQFF
v_gene: TRBV5-1; d_gene: TRBD2; abundance: .; j_gene: TRBJ2-3; CDR3nt: TGCGCCAGCAGCTTGGGCGGGAGGACCATTACACTCACAGATACGCAGTATTTT; CDR3aa: CASSLGGRTITLTDTQYF
v_gene: TRBV5-6; d_gene: TRBD1; abundance: .; j_gene: TRBJ1-2; CDR3nt: TGTGCCAGCAGCTTGGTCGGACAGGGGACTAACTATGGCTACACCTTC; CDR3aa: CASSLVGQGTNYGYTF
v_gene: TRBV27; d_gene: .; abundance: .; j_gene: TRBJ2-2; CDR3nt: TGTGCCAGCAGGAAAAAGGACAGCACCGGGGAGCTGTTTTTT; CDR3aa: CASRKKDSTGELFF
v_gene: TRBV5-4; d_gene: .; abundance: .; j_gene: TRBJ2-5; CDR3nt: TGTGCCAGCAGCCGGGCGACCGGGAGAGAGACCCAGTACTTC; CDR3aa: CASSRATGRETQYF
v_gene: TRBV30; d_gene: TRBD1; abundance: .; j_gene: TRBJ2-7; CDR3nt: TGTGCCTGGAGGGGACAGGGTTACTCCTACGAGCAGTACTTC; CDR3aa: CAWRGQGYSYEQYF
v_gene: TRBV30; d_gene: .; abundance: .; j_gene: TRBJ2-7; CDR3nt: TGTGCCTGGGGTCTCCCTAGGGAGCTACACGAGCAGTACTTC; CDR3aa: CAWGLPRELHEQYF
v_gene: TRBV7-9; d_gene: .; abundance: .; j_gene: TRBJ1-5; CDR3nt: TGTTCCAGCAACAGAGGGACACCTTATAGCAATCAGCCCCAGCATTTT; CDR3aa: CSSNRGTPYSNQPQHF